These T cell receptor beta chains were read from a single sample in a study of shared clonotypes between healthy human individuals. This table comes from immunoSEQ multiplex PCR, and its TCRdb copy is limited to in-frame clones, with some not included. The sample shows more than 2 million clones, over 85% of them seen only once. Sequencing was carried out using naive CD4+ T cells sorted from blood. Source of these receptors: a man aged 18 to 29 in good health. Each CDR3 is given without its conserved first and last residue. Fields, in order: clone size, J gene, V gene, CDR3 protein. The size of a clone is reported for some rows only, either as once, few or many, or as a class for expanded clones.

-	TRBJ1-2	TRBV30	AWSGSYGYT
-	TRBJ2-7	TRBV7-9	ASSLSAISSYEQY
-	TRBJ1-3	TRBV6-6	ASSYSYLGGNTIY
-	TRBJ2-7	TRBV5-1	ASSFLRDRAYEQY
-	TRBJ1-1	TRBV2	ASSEQGAAMNTEAF
-	TRBJ1-1	TRBV10-2	ASSERGLNTEAF
once	TRBJ2-3	TRBV7-2	ASSLKRGTTDTQY
-	TRBJ1-5	TRBV5-1	ASRWDINQPQH
few	TRBJ1-1	TRBV5-1	ASSPTGGGTEAF
-	TRBJ2-1	TRBV6-5	ASSYSRLAGVNEQF
-	TRBJ1-3	TRBV6-1	ASSHSGNTIY
-	TRBJ2-5	TRBV7-9	ASSSAGPLKETQY
-	TRBJ2-1	TRBV9	ASSSDYSYNEQF
-	TRBJ2-1	TRBV6-6	ASSYFASGRANEQF
-	TRBJ2-3	TRBV4-1	ASSRYFPAVSTDTQY
once	TRBJ2-5	TRBV10-3	AISRTSGRAETQY
-	TRBJ1-6	TRBV19	ASRPGQGNSPLH
-	TRBJ2-3	TRBV11-2	ASRPSGRGDTQY
-	TRBJ1-1	TRBV18	ASSPSEVGNTEAF
-	TRBJ2-1	TRBV30	AWSVLGTVYNEQF
-	TRBJ1-2	TRBV5-6	ASSRTGSNYGYT
-	TRBJ2-2	TRBV19	ASTSAPNTGELF
-	TRBJ2-1	TRBV10-1	ASGTNNEQF
-	TRBJ1-2	TRBV5-1	ASSRDDFGYT
-	TRBJ1-6	TRBV25-1	ASSEWGGGGSPLH
-	TRBJ2-5	TRBV7-9	ASSLVSYGVETQY
-	TRBJ2-7	TRBV27	ASSSPRQGHSYEQY
-	TRBJ2-5	TRBV10-1	ASISGAWGETQY
-	TRBJ2-1	TRBV9	ASSVVTSGGAGEQF
-	TRBJ2-4	TRBV27	ASSSAQIAKNIQY
-	TRBJ1-2	TRBV7-9	ASSREGEGDGYT
-	TRBJ2-7	TRBV11-2	ASRGQGSSYEQY
-	TRBJ2-5	TRBV6-1	ASSEIDNQETQY
-	TRBJ1-2	TRBV6-5	ASSYSGNSNYGYT
once	TRBJ2-3	TRBV10-3	AISEGGMDTQY
-	TRBJ2-3	TRBV5-6	ASRRASGVTDTQY
-	TRBJ1-1	TRBV6-1	ASSEAIRTAEAF
-	TRBJ2-7	TRBV29-1	SVNGGQGIVQY
-	TRBJ2-7	TRBV2	ASSDILQGKPYEQY
-	TRBJ2-7	TRBV7-2	ASNHEGRGLSYEQY
-	TRBJ2-1	TRBV15	ATSRGLLAGDNEQF
-	TRBJ2-2	TRBV4-1	ASSPRAGGPPGELF
-	TRBJ1-5	TRBV30	AWSPDNLQPQH
-	TRBJ2-1	TRBV7-9	ASSLSGTGSYNEQF
many	TRBJ2-7	TRBV6-6	ASRSGNNEQY
-	TRBJ2-7	TRBV19	ASRLTGEGYEQY